This T cell receptor beta chain was found in a study of tumor-infiltrating lymphocytes in primary liver carcinoma. Whole-study context: Tumors were staged T1-T3 N0M0 and measured roughly 4.2 to 10 cm across.

Points on this clonotype: Its antigen is undetermined. The DNA is omitted, as the CDR3 cannot be located on it reliably, and the CDR3 follows TCRdb's listing.

The template, about 500 ng total RNA, yielded TCR beta cDNA made with a constant-region primer. Three rounds of nested multiplex PCR with slightly modified ARM-PCR produced TCR beta libraries. Both of the initial two PCR rounds ran for approximately 10 cycles and employed TRBV1-TRBV30 forward primers alongside a C-beta reverse primer. TCRdb re-called the multiplex PCR reads through MiXCR, storing one row per CDR3 protein. In the table there are nearly 200,000 distinct CDR3 sequences, around three fifths of which are singletons. CDR1 WSHSY and CDR2 SAAADI come from the germline V gene. The CDR3 is 15 residues long, ends included. Overall study results and limits: Against blood, tumors held a significantly higher top-250-clone fraction (p = 0.039). Because the samples were bulk unsorted, the study did not compare CD4+ and CD8+ repertoires.

Extraction also yielded germline DNA, while blood RNA was obtained from unsorted whole blood. HBV chronically infected the treatment-naive patients. The V and J genes are TRBV10-2 and TRBJ2-1; the table's D gene call, TRBD2, was not cross checked with the DNA. The sample was peripheral blood. This sequence was found in a woman aged 55-75 years with primary liver carcinoma and hepatitis B virus infection. The CDR3 sequence is CASSPGVAGGNEQSF.